This T cell receptor (beta chain) is from a study of T cells in Graves' hyperthyroidism and ophthalmopathy. Clinical symptoms, serum thyroxine and TRAb, thyroid ultrasound and orbital computed tomography were used for the diagnoses. This clonotype was seen a handful of times. Its cognate antigen is unknown. Amplified TCR beta CDR3 regions came from RNA transcripts. TCR CDR3 regions were first amplified by RT-PCR with HTBI primers. TCRdb called the multiplex PCR reads again in MiXCR, with one record for every CDR3 protein. The sample gives about 300,000 distinct CDR3 sequences, around a sixth of which show up once; 33% is in the top ten. V dropped 3 bases and J dropped 1 base, with 7 bases sitting between them. The CDR3 runs 14 residues. CDR1 is LNHDA, CDR2 SQIVND, per germline (reference sequence). Whole-study findings and limits: Among clonotypes expanded in thyroid above 0.001, most were also found in blood. Ophthalmopathy got predicted by the model a median around six months before its onset.

The sequencing sample was made of blood. The chain combines TRBV19 with TRBJ2-1; D is unresolved. The origin of this receptor is a man under 40 with Graves' hyperthyroidism. CDR3 amino acids: CASSMSDSYNEQFF. CDR3 in DNA: TGTGCCAGTAGTATGTCGGATTCCTACAATGAGCAGTTCTTC.